This T cell receptor (beta chain) was sequenced in a study of spatial heterogeneity in lung cancer. Study-level background: Sequencing of follow-up PBMC samples took place when they were available, at a median of approximately 26 months after resection. For the average unique TCR and UMI combination, more than 8.5 occurrences appeared in raw reads.

This clonotype came up a few times. Trimming left V 4 bases short and J 5 bases short, with 8 bases between. Germline V gene sequence: CDR1 SNHLY, CDR2 FYNNEI. The CDR3 consists of 12 residues. Time point: blood at routine non-recurrence follow-up after resection. Sequencing of whole RNA from tumor, nontumor lung or frozen PBMC involved no sorting. TCRdb passed the 5' RACE reads through MiXCR, listing each CDR3 protein once. Here the sample spans approximately 56,000 distinct CDR3 sequences, 7.4% being singletons. The sequences come from PBMCs, collected at follow-up. The V and J genes are TRBV2 and TRBJ2-5; D remains ambiguous. The TCR sequence derives from a female donor with early-stage non-small cell lung cancer. The CDR3 bases are TGTGCCAGCAGTGTAGCAGAGGAGACCCAGTACTTC. Protein product: CASSVAEETQYF. Drawing the rest from reference TRBV2 and TRBJ2-5, the complete variable domain is EPEVTQTPSHQVTQMGQEVILRCVPISNHLYFYWYRQILGQKVEFLVSFYNNEISEKSEIFDDQFSVERPDGSNFTLKIRSTKLEDSAMYFCASSVAEETQYFGPGTRLLVL.